Following are 25 T cell receptor beta chains from one sample sequenced in a study of blood T cell repertoires in COVID-19. This table comes from immunoSEQ multiplex PCR, and its TCRdb copy is limited to in-frame clones, with some not included. The table lists some 65,000 clones, around four fifths of them singletons, with about 9.8% in the top ten. Sequenced material: peripheral blood. Receptors originate from a human donor in a cohort sampled during active COVID-19.

DNA for the CDR3: TGTGCCAGCAGTTTATCAAGGGAGGCGGTTGGCTACACCTTC. The encoded protein is CASSLSREAVGYTF. V is TRBV28 and J is TRBJ1-2; D remains unclear. Trimming cost V 1 base and J 7 bases, with 13 bases left between them. The germline CDR1 and CDR2 sequences are MDHEN and SYDVKM. The CDR3 is made up of 14 amino acids.

V and J are TRBV5-5 and TRBJ1-2, with TRBD1 matching over 8 bases. Trimming removed 0 bases from V and 0 bases from J; junction bases left unmatched: 4. Germline lookup yields CDR1 SGHKS and CDR2 YYEKEE (reference sequence). The CDR3 length is 16 residues. CDR3 nucleotides: TGTGCCAGCAGCTTGGATGGACAGGGAGCTAACTATGGCTACACCTTC. Translating gives CASSLDGQGANYGYTF. The full variable domain, rest sourced from reference TRBV5-5 and TRBJ1-2, is DAGVTQSPTHLIKTRGQQVTLRCSPISGHKSVSWYQQVLGQGPQFIFQYYEKEERGRGNFPDRFSARQFPNYSSELNVNALLLGDSALYLCASSLDGQGANYGYTFGSGTRLTVV.

The CDR3 region has the DNA TGTGCCAGCTCGCAAGGGAGACCCTCAACTAATGAAAAACTGTTTTTT. Its translation is CASSQGRPSTNEKLFF. The chain uses TRBV18 and TRBJ1-4; D is unclear. CDR3 length equals 16 residues. Trimming cost V 6 bases and J 0 bases, with 14 bases left between them. Germline lookup yields CDR1 KGHSH and CDR2 LQKENI.

The rearrangement uses TRBV18 and TRBJ1-6, with TRBD1 identical over 10 bases. The CDR3 runs to 14 residues. The J segment lost 9 bases and the V segment lost 6 bases, leaving 5 bases of the junction unmatched. Germline CDR1 reads KGHSH; CDR2 reads LQKENI. CDR3 region: CASSRDRGGSPLHF. The CDR3 nucleotides are TGTGCCAGCTCCCGGGACAGGGGAGGTTCACCCCTCCACTTT.

J is TRBJ2-7 and V is TRBV3-1 (or the pseudogene TRBV3-2), with a tentative D call TRBD2 (5 bases). Germline CDR1 is LGHDT and CDR2 is YNNKEL (reference sequence). The CDR3 is made up of 13 amino acids. The V end was cut by 4 bases, the J end by 2 bases, with 9 bases between. CDR3 in DNA: TGTGCCAGCAGCCGAGCGGCCACCTACGAGCAGTACTTC. Protein product: CASSRAATYEQYF.

This chain uses TRBV5-1 with TRBJ1-1; TRBD1 is a possible D gene (6 bases). CDR1 SGHRS and CDR2 YFSETQ come from the germline V gene. V lost 5 bases to trimming and J lost 10 bases, with 18 bases between them. The CDR3 has 13 residues. The DNA of the CDR3 is TGCGCCAGCAGATTTACAGGGTCGGGGGGAGCTTTCTTT. Translated, it gives CASRFTGSGGAFF.

The chain is built from TRBV28 and TRBJ1-6; 10 positions match TRBD1. The CDR3 contains 14 residues. Per germline, CDR1 MDHEN and CDR2 SYDVKM. V dropped 6 bases and J dropped 7; count of bases not matched to a gene: 3. The CDR3 loop reads CASSGTGENSPLHF. The DNA for the CDR3 is TGTGCCAGCAGCGGGACAGGGGAAAATTCACCCCTCCACTTT.

The genes are TRBV5-5 and TRBJ1-5; a weak D match, TRBD1 (5 bases). V gave up 4 bases and J gave up 10 bases, with 18 bases separating them. The CDR3 covers 14 residues. Per germline, CDR1 SGHKS and CDR2 YYEKEE (reference sequence). The CDR3 DNA is TGTGCCAGCAGCCCGGGTGTGGGTACAGGACCCCAGCATTTT. Translation: CASSPGVGTGPQHF.

J is TRBJ2-7 and V is TRBV5-6; tentatively, D is TRBD1 (6 bases). The germline CDR1 and CDR2 sequences are SGHDT and YYEEEE. The CDR3 extends over 14 amino acids. Trimming took off 0 bases at V and 4 bases at J, with 11 bases between the two ends. This chain's CDR3 is CASSLEGRGYEQYF. The CDR3 DNA reads as TGTGCCAGCAGCTTGGAGGGCAGGGGATACGAGCAGTACTTC.

The rearrangement links TRBV6-2 or TRBV6-3 to TRBJ1-5, with TRBD1 matching over 8 bases. Trimming at V came to 6 bases and at J to 2 bases, leaving 3 bases not matched to a gene. The germline CDR1 and CDR2 sequences are MNHEY and SVGEGT. This CDR3 has 14 amino acids. CDR3 residues: CASSPGQGNQPQHF. Written as DNA, the CDR3 is TGTGCCAGCAGCCCGGGACAGGGCAATCAGCCCCAGCATTTT.

CDR3 region: CASSSRVWGGNEKLFF. CDR3 in DNA: TGTGCCAGCAGTTCCCGAGTCTGGGGGGGGAATGAAAAACTGTTTTTT. This chain connects TRBV6-5 to TRBJ1-4, with D perhaps matching TRBD1 (5 bases). The CDR3 contains 16 residues. V lost 4 bases to trimming and J lost 5 bases, with 17 bases between them. Germline CDR1 reads MNHEY; CDR2 reads SVGAGI.

The genes are TRBV19 and TRBJ1-5; 11 positions match TRBD1. The length of the CDR3 is 15 residues. Germline lookup yields CDR1 LNHDA and CDR2 SQIVND (reference sequence). With 5 bases clipped from V and 4 bases from J, the junction kept 4 bases outside the gene matches. CDR3 nucleotide sequence: TGTGCCAGTAGTCAAGGACAGGGGGCGAATCAGCCCCAGCATTTT. Protein sequence: CASSQGQGANQPQHF. The full variable domain, rest sourced from reference TRBV19 and TRBJ1-5, is DGGITQSPKYLFRKEGQNVTLSCEQNLNHDAMYWYRQDPGQGLRLIYYSQIVNDFQKGDIAEGYSVSREKKESFPLTVTSAQKNPTAFYLCASSQGQGANQPQHFGDGTRLSIL.

The rearrangement links TRBV29-1 to TRBJ2-3; 8 nucleotides agree with TRBD1. Germline values: CDR1 SQVTM, CDR2 ANQGSEA. There are 16 residues in the CDR3. V gave up 3 bases and J gave up 4 bases; unmatched junction bases: 12. The CDR3 here is CSVESQGAGGADTQYF. The CDR3 bases are TGCAGCGTTGAGAGCCAGGGGGCCGGGGGAGCAGATACGCAGTATTTT.

The V gene is TRBV5-5, the J gene TRBJ2-7; 13 bases map to TRBD2. CDR1 is SGHKS, CDR2 YYEKEE, per germline (reference sequence). The CDR3 is 14 residues long. Losses at the gene ends were 7 bases for V and 5 bases for J; bases not matched to a gene: 6. For the CDR3, the DNA is TGTGCCAGCCAACTAGCGGGAGGGCCCCACGAGCAGTACTTC. As protein: CASQLAGGPHEQYF. Based on the CDR3 plus reference TRBV5-5 and TRBJ2-7, the full variable domain is DAGVTQSPTHLIKTRGQQVTLRCSPISGHKSVSWYQQVLGQGPQFIFQYYEKEERGRGNFPDRFSARQFPNYSSELNVNALLLGDSALYLCASQLAGGPHEQYFGPGTRLTVT.

V gene TRBV9 combines with J gene TRBJ2-3, with a tentative D call TRBD2 (5 bases). The CDR3 has 14 amino acids. Germline V gene data show CDR1 as SGDLS and CDR2 as YYNGEE. The germline V and J ends were trimmed by 3 bases and 6 bases, with 14 bases remaining between them. Written as DNA, the CDR3 is TGTGCCAGCAGCGCCCGGAGGAGCCCGGATACGCAGTATTTT. It is translated as CASSARRSPDTQYF.

The chain links TRBV20-1 to TRBJ2-5; the match to TRBD1 covers 9 bases. V lost 3 bases to trimming and J lost 5 bases; unmatched junction nucleotides: 10. Germline CDR1 and CDR2: DFQATT and SNEGSKA (reference sequence). The CDR3 sequence is 15 residues long. For the CDR3, the DNA is TGCAGTGCTAGTTCCCGGGACAGGGTATCGGAGACCCAGTACTTC. It translates to CSASSRDRVSETQYF.

The rearrangement uses TRBV15 and TRBJ1-3; TRBD1 aligns across 7 bases. CDR1 and CDR2 from the germline V gene are LNHNV and YYDKDF (reference sequence). The junction had 6 bases not matched to a gene; V was cut back by 1 base and J by 0 bases. The CDR3 is 17 amino acids. DNA of the CDR3: TGTGCCACCAGCAGAGGTCCGGGACAGATCTCTGGAAACACCATATATTTT. Translation: CATSRGPGQISGNTIYF. The complete variable domain, with remaining parts taken from reference TRBV15 and TRBJ1-3, reads DAMVIQNPRYQVTQFGKPVTLSCSQTLNHNVMYWYQQKSSQAPKLLFHYYDKDFNNEADTPDNFQSRRPNTSFCFLDIRSPGLGDTAMYLCATSRGPGQISGNTIYFGEGSWLTVV.

The chain links TRBV19 to TRBJ1-4; a possible D gene is TRBD1 (5 bases). CDR1 and CDR2 (germline): LNHDA, SQIVND (reference sequence). This CDR3 spans 15 amino acids. The V end was cut by 4 bases, the J end by 1 base, with 10 bases between. In DNA, the CDR3 is TGTGCCAGTAGTACAGGGCGCCGAACTAATGAAAAACTGTTTTTT. It codes for CASSTGRRTNEKLFF.

J is TRBJ2-7 and V is TRBV28; 8 nucleotides line up with TRBD2. CDR3 length: 14 amino acids. V was clipped by 7 bases and J by 1 base; unmatched bases: 6. The V gene's germline CDR1 is MDHEN and CDR2 SYDVKM. The CDR3 coding sequence is TGTGCCAGCAACGGGGGGACTAGATCCTACGAGCAGTACTTC. Protein product: CASNGGTRSYEQYF.

The genes are TRBV27 and TRBJ2-7, with D unresolved. This CDR3 has 14 amino acids. Germline V gives CDR1 MNHEY, CDR2 SMNVEV (reference sequence). Trimming left V 1 base short and J 3 bases short, with 10 bases between. CDR3 residues: CASSLYYPGYEQYF. In nucleotides, the CDR3 is TGTGCCAGCAGTTTATACTACCCGGGCTACGAGCAGTACTTC.

The chain has TRBV7-6 and TRBJ2-7; 7 positions match TRBD1. V lost 1 base, J lost 3 bases, and 6 bases stayed unmatched. Per germline, CDR1 SGHVS and CDR2 FNYEAQ. The CDR3 totals 15 residues. DNA for the CDR3: TGTGCCAGCAGCTTAGTGGGACAGCCTAACTACGAGCAGTACTTC. Protein: CASSLVGQPNYEQYF.

The V call is TRBV7-2, the J call TRBJ1-6; TRBD1 is a possible D gene (6 bases). The CDR3 runs 13 residues. From germline, CDR1 is SGHTA and CDR2 FQGNSA. V was shortened by 4 bases and J by 9 bases, with 10 bases between the two germline ends. The CDR3 sequence: CASSSGTISPLHF. CDR3 DNA: TGTGCCAGCAGCTCCGGGACAATTTCACCCCTCCACTTT. Filled out from reference TRBV7-2 and TRBJ1-6, the complete variable domain reads GAGVSQSPSNKVTEKGKDVELRCDPISGHTALYWYRQSLGQGLEFLIYFQGNSAPDKSGLPSDRFSAERTGGSVSTLTIQRTQQEDSAVYLCASSSGTISPLHFGNGTRLTVT.

The V call is TRBV11-1, the J call TRBJ1-4; D call uncertain. The CDR3 loop spans 14 amino acids. V lost 2 bases to trimming and J lost 8 bases, with 12 bases between them. Germline V lookup: CDR1 SGHAT, CDR2 FQDESV (reference sequence). The CDR3 loop reads CASSLLAGSEKLFF. The CDR3 nucleotides read TGTGCCAGCAGCTTACTGGCAGGATCCGAAAAACTGTTTTTT.

The rearrangement links TRBV18 to TRBJ1-1; 10 bases match TRBD1. Trimming at V came to 6 bases and at J to 5 bases, leaving 6 bases not matched to a gene. Germline V gene sequence: CDR1 KGHSH, CDR2 LQKENI. There are 14 residues in the CDR3. The CDR3 DNA sequence: TGTGCCAGCTCCCCGACAGGGGGCTTGACTGAAGCTTTCTTT. Its translation is CASSPTGGLTEAFF.

The V and J genes are TRBV7-2 and TRBJ1-1, with 7 positions matching TRBD1. V shed 5 bases, J shed 5 bases, and the junction held 11 bases outside the gene matches. Germline CDR1 SGHTA, CDR2 FQGNSA. The CDR3 totals 15 residues. The CDR3 DNA reads TGTGCCAGCAGCCCCCGACAGGGCGCAGGAACTGAAGCTTTCTTT. This sequence encodes CASSPRQGAGTEAFF.